One and the same sample provided the 32 T cell receptor beta chains below, sequenced in a study of blood T cell repertoires in COVID-19. The method was immunoSEQ multiplex PCR; TCRdb's version includes in-frame clones alone and lacks a portion of them. The sample holds roughly 160,000 clones; approximately 81% are singletons and the top ten take roughly 18%. Sequencing used PBMCs or T cells enriched from blood (not recorded which). The receptors derive from a man aged 55 to 70 who had recovered from COVID-19.

The chain is built from TRBV10-3 and TRBJ1-5; unclear D gene. V was shortened by 3 bases and J by 2 bases, with 11 bases between the two germline ends. CDR1 and CDR2 (germline): ENHRY, SYGVKD. This CDR3 region has 15 residues. This CDR3 reads CAISDRFVGNQPQHF. CDR3 bases: TGTGCCATCAGTGACAGGTTCGTGGGCAATCAGCCCCAGCATTTT.

The chain links TRBV5-1 to TRBJ1-3; TRBD1 agrees at 9 bases. V trimming: 5 bases; J trimming: 4 bases; junction bases outside the gene matches: 4. Germline CDR1 reads SGHRS; CDR2 reads YFSETQ. This CDR3 comprises 14 residues. The CDR3 loop reads CASRRTGVGNTIYF. CDR3 bases: TGCGCCAGCAGGAGGACAGGGGTGGGAAACACCATATATTTT.

This CDR3 is CATSWDSGNTEAFF. The DNA of the CDR3 is TGTGCCACCAGCTGGGACAGTGGCAACACTGAAGCTTTCTTT. The chain couples TRBV15 to TRBJ1-1; 7 bases map to TRBD1. Germline values: CDR1 LNHNV, CDR2 YYDKDF (reference sequence). V trimming: 5 bases; J trimming: 2 bases; junction bases outside the gene matches: 5. CDR3 size: 14 residues.

The chain has TRBV5-4 and TRBJ1-4, with D unclear. Germline loops: CDR1 SGHNT, CDR2 YYREEE (reference sequence). CDR3 length: 15 amino acids. Trimming removed 4 bases at V and 0 bases at J, with 10 bases between. The CDR3 protein is CASSPSGSTNEKLFF. The CDR3, as DNA: TGTGCCAGCAGCCCCTCAGGATCAACTAATGAAAAACTGTTTTTT.

The V call is TRBV7-7, the J call TRBJ2-3, with TRBD2 matching over 7 bases. The CDR3 runs to 14 residues. Trimming removed 1 base from V and 3 bases from J; junction bases left unmatched: 1. Germline values: CDR1 SSHAT, CDR2 FNYEAQ (reference sequence). CDR3: CASSLGAGTDTQYF. The DNA of the CDR3 is TGTGCCAGCAGCTTAGGAGCGGGGACAGATACGCAGTATTTT. Full variable domain (outside the CDR3, taken from reference TRBV7-7 and TRBJ2-3): GAGVSQSPRYKVTKRGQDVTLRCDPISSHATLYWYQQALGQGPEFLTYFNYEAQPDKSGLPSDRFSAERPEGSISTLTIQRTEQRDSAMYRCASSLGAGTDTQYFGPGTRLTVL.

The chain links TRBV5-6 to TRBJ2-2, with D unclear. V dropped 0 bases and J dropped 6 bases, with 6 bases sitting between them. CDR1 is SGHDT and CDR2 is YYEEEE in the germline V gene. The CDR3 covers 13 residues. The DNA for the CDR3 is TGTGCCAGCAGCTTGGACCCGGCCGGGGAGCTGTTTTTT. Amino acid sequence: CASSLDPAGELFF.

This clone was seen more than once but under ten times. This sequence joins TRBV7-2 and TRBJ1-5; D gene uncertain. V shed 4 bases and J shed 6 bases, with 16 bases lying between them. Per the germline V gene, CDR1 is SGHTA and CDR2 is FQGNSA. The CDR3 totals 15 residues. CDR3 in amino acids: CASSSTSGRGQPQHF. DNA for the CDR3: TGTGCCAGCAGCTCCACAAGCGGCCGCGGTCAGCCCCAGCATTTT.

This clone was counted once. The chain is built from TRBV19 and TRBJ1-2; 9 nucleotides line up with TRBD1. V gave up 3 bases and J gave up 4 bases; unmatched junction bases: 9. The CDR3 covers 16 residues. Germline loops: CDR1 LNHDA, CDR2 SQIVND (reference sequence). CDR3 coding DNA: TGTGCCAGTAGTATGGACGGGACAGGGCAACCCTATGGCTACACCTTC. Translated: CASSMDGTGQPYGYTF.

The chain joins TRBV5-1 to TRBJ2-5; 7 bases line up with TRBD2. The germline CDR1 and CDR2 sequences are SGHRS and YFSETQ. The junction had 13 bases not matched to a gene; V was cut back by 0 bases and J by 5 bases. This CDR3 is built from 17 residues. The CDR3 reads CASSLGLAVTSGETQYF. DNA for the CDR3: TGCGCCAGCAGCTTGGGGCTAGCGGTGACGTCGGGCGAGACCCAGTACTTC. The variable domain in full, completed from reference TRBV5-1 and TRBJ2-5, reads KAGVTQTPRYLIKTRGQQVTLSCSPISGHRSVSWYQQTPGQGLQFLFEYFSETQRNKGNFPGRFSGRQFSNSRSEMNVSTLELGDSALYLCASSLGLAVTSGETQYFGPGTRLLVL.

This clone was counted a few times. The V gene is TRBV28, the J gene TRBJ2-3; 10 nucleotides align to TRBD2. V gave up 1 base and J gave up 1 base; unmatched junction bases: 2. CDR3 length equals 16 residues. Per the germline V gene, CDR1 is MDHEN and CDR2 is SYDVKM. Written as DNA, the CDR3 is TGTGCCAGCAGTTTATCCGGGACTAGCGGCACAGATACGCAGTATTTT. Translation gives CASSLSGTSGTDTQYF.

This sequence joins TRBV28 and TRBJ2-1, with 7 bases fitting TRBD2. Germline V gene sequence: CDR1 MDHEN, CDR2 SYDVKM. V lost 4 bases, J lost 2 bases, and 5 bases stayed unmatched. CDR3 length equals 15 residues. This CDR3 reads CASSYGSGTYNEQFF. The CDR3 region has the DNA TGTGCCAGCAGTTATGGGAGCGGGACCTACAATGAGCAGTTCTTC.

The rearrangement links TRBV16 to TRBJ1-2, with D perhaps matching TRBD1 (5 bases). CDR3 length: 14 residues. CDR1 and CDR2 (germline): KGHSY, FQNENV. V was shortened by 0 bases and J by 7 bases, with 12 bases between the two germline ends. CDR3 in amino acids: CASSQSLQGSGYTF. In DNA, the CDR3 is TGTGCCAGCAGCCAATCGCTGCAGGGCTCTGGCTACACCTTC.

This sequence joins TRBV18 and TRBJ1-5; 9 bases fit TRBD1. Per germline, CDR1 KGHSH and CDR2 LQKENI. J lost 5 bases, V lost 3 bases, and 14 bases had no gene match. CDR3 size: 18 residues. In nucleotides, the CDR3 is TGTGCCAGCTCACCTCCCCGGGGGAGGACAGGGGATTATCAGCCCCAGCATTTT. This encodes CASSPPRGRTGDYQPQHF.

The chain is built from TRBV3-1 (or the pseudogene TRBV3-2) and TRBJ1-2; 9 bases align to TRBD1. CDR3 length: 17 amino acids. The J segment lost 4 bases and the V segment lost 6 bases, leaving 15 bases of the junction unmatched. Germline CDR1 LGHDT, CDR2 YNNKEL (reference sequence). The CDR3 bases are TGTGCCAGCAGTATGGGTACCGGGACAGGGCTCTTCTATGGCTACACCTTC. This gives the protein CASSMGTGTGLFYGYTF.

In its sample, this clone was seen once. The DNA of the CDR3 is TGTGCCAGCAGTTACGTGGCGGGACAGACCTACGAGCAGTACTTC. It yields the protein CASSYVAGQTYEQYF. The chain links TRBV7-2 to TRBJ2-7; D is possibly TRBD1 (7 bases). Germline CDR1 SGHTA, CDR2 FQGNSA. V was pared by 6 bases and J by 2 bases, with 17 bases between. The CDR3 loop spans 15 amino acids.

The gene calls are TRBV6-5 and TRBJ2-7, with TRBD2 matching over 11 bases. The germline V gene encodes CDR1 MNHEY and CDR2 SVGAGI. The CDR3 contains 15 residues. V lost 5 bases to trimming and J lost 4 bases; unmatched junction nucleotides: 7. The CDR3 is CASSSPRLAGYEQYF. CDR3 in DNA: TGTGCCAGCAGTAGCCCGAGACTAGCGGGATACGAGCAGTACTTC.

The rearrangement links TRBV25-1 to TRBJ2-7; 13 bases fit TRBD2. This CDR3 contains 14 residues. V dropped 5 bases and J dropped 3; count of bases not matched to a gene: 1. The V gene's germline CDR1 is MGHDK and CDR2 SYGVNS. As DNA, the CDR3 is TGTGCCAGCAGTCGACTAGCGGGGGGCTACGAGCAGTACTTC. Amino acids: CASSRLAGGYEQYF.

This chain connects TRBV14 to TRBJ2-7, with a tentative D call TRBD1 (5 bases). This CDR3 is 14 amino acids long. The germline CDR1 and CDR2 sequences are SGHDN and FVKESK. Trimming took off 6 bases at V and 9 bases at J, with 21 bases between the two ends. The CDR3 DNA reads TGTGCCAGCAGTCTACAGGCGCCGGGTACGTCGCAGTACTTC. Encoded protein: CASSLQAPGTSQYF.

The chain is built from TRBV11-3 and TRBJ1-6; D remains unclear. This CDR3 region has 13 residues. V lost 1 base and J 13 bases, leaving 11 bases between the germline ends. Germline CDR1 and CDR2: SGHNT and YENEEA. CDR3 region: CASSLGPGNPLHF. DNA for the CDR3: TGTGCCAGCAGCTTAGGTCCGGGGAACCCCCTCCACTTT.

The sample holds many counts of this clone. This sequence joins TRBV28 and TRBJ1-5; D is possibly TRBD1 (6 bases). Germline loops: CDR1 MDHEN, CDR2 SYDVKM. With 6 bases removed from V and 0 bases from J, the gap between germline ends came to 15 bases. The CDR3 covers 16 residues. As DNA, the CDR3 is TGTGCCAGCAGGGTACCAGACAGGTTTAGCAATCAGCCCCAGCATTTT. Translation gives CASRVPDRFSNQPQHF.

The rearrangement uses TRBV3-1 (or the pseudogene TRBV3-2) and TRBJ2-3, with TRBD1 matching 7 bases. After removal of 1 base from V and 0 bases from J, the junction contained 7 bases not matched to a gene. Per the germline V gene, CDR1 is LGHDT and CDR2 is YNNKEL (reference sequence). The CDR3 sequence is 17 residues long. The CDR3 spells CASSQGPTGFSTDTQYF. For the CDR3, the DNA is TGTGCCAGCAGCCAAGGACCGACAGGGTTCAGCACAGATACGCAGTATTTT.

This rearrangement joins TRBV4-1 to TRBJ2-3, with D perhaps matching TRBD2 (5 bases). V was cut by 0 bases and J by 2 bases, with 12 bases left in between. Germline assignment: CDR1 MGHRA and CDR2 YSYEKL. The CDR3 sequence is 16 residues long. For the CDR3, the DNA is TGCGCCAGCAGCCAAGATCTACTGGACTTCACAGATACGCAGTATTTT. This sequence encodes CASSQDLLDFTDTQYF.

This chain uses TRBV12-3 or TRBV12-4 with TRBJ2-2; D gene ambiguous. Deletions cut 6 bases from V and 5 bases from J, with 10 bases between. The CDR3 loop spans 13 amino acids. The DNA of the CDR3 is TGTGCCAGCAGCCGAGACTCGACCGGGGAGCTGTTTTTT. This sequence encodes CASSRDSTGELFF.

The J gene is TRBJ1-6, the V gene TRBV10-3; TRBD1 might be the D (6 bases). The ends were cut back, 6 bases at V and 0 bases at J, with 6 bases in the middle. The CDR3 extends over 14 amino acids. Germline CDR1 ENHRY, CDR2 SYGVKD. CDR3 loop: CAIRGGSYNSPLHF. CDR3 in DNA: TGTGCCATCAGAGGGGGCTCCTATAATTCACCCCTCCACTTT.

This rearrangement joins TRBV15 to TRBJ2-5; maybe TRBD1 (6 bases). Looked up from germline, CDR1 is LNHNV and CDR2 is YYDKDF (reference sequence). The V end lost 1 base, the J end lost 4 bases, and 10 bases lay between the germline ends. The CDR3 consists of 14 residues. The CDR3 bases are TGTGCCACCAGCAGAGGCGTAGGGGGAGAGACCCAGTACTTC. It translates to CATSRGVGGETQYF.

The genes are TRBV24-1 and TRBJ1-5, with 9 bases that match TRBD1. V lost 4 bases and J lost 0; bases outside the gene matches: 3. There are 16 residues in the CDR3. Looked up from germline, CDR1 is KGHDR and CDR2 is SFDVKD. CDR3 DNA: TGTGCCACCAGTGAATCGACAGGGGGTAGCAATCAGCCCCAGCATTTT. It specifies CATSESTGGSNQPQHF.

The genes are TRBV24-1 and TRBJ1-2; a possible D gene is TRBD1 (5 bases). This CDR3 is 9 amino acids long. The ends were cut back, 11 bases at V and 7 bases at J, with 7 bases in the middle. Germline V gives CDR1 KGHDR, CDR2 SFDVKD. CDR3 nucleotides: TGTGCCAGTACAGGTGGCTACACCTTC. Residues: CASTGGYTF.

This clone showed up just a few times. The V call is TRBV5-4, the J call TRBJ2-3, with 9 bases fitting TRBD2. Germline CDR1 reads SGHNT; CDR2 reads YYREEE (reference sequence). The CDR3 extends over 15 amino acids. The junction had 8 bases not matched to a gene; V was cut back by 4 bases and J by 5 bases. This CDR3 is CASSAPAGGQDTQYF. CDR3 in DNA: TGTGCCAGCAGCGCCCCAGCGGGGGGTCAAGATACGCAGTATTTT.

This chain joins TRBV5-4 and TRBJ2-7; 9 bases are a match to TRBD1. The CDR3 spans 16 residues. V shed 3 bases and J 0 bases; nucleotides not matched to a gene: 7. Germline values: CDR1 SGHNT, CDR2 YYREEE (reference sequence). CDR3 sequence (DNA): TGTGCCAGCAGCTCAACCGGGACAGGGACCTCCTACGAGCAGTACTTC. Translated: CASSSTGTGTSYEQYF.

This chain connects TRBV7-3 to TRBJ2-5, with TRBD2 matching 10 bases. Germline CDR1 reads SGHTA; CDR2 reads FQGTGA. This CDR3 region has 16 residues. The junction had 4 bases not matched to a gene; V was cut back by 2 bases and J by 1 base. The CDR3 sequence is CASSLGLAVSQETQYF. The CDR3, as DNA: TGTGCCAGCAGCTTAGGACTAGCGGTTAGCCAAGAGACCCAGTACTTC.

V usage is TRBV5-8 and J usage is TRBJ2-7; D may be TRBD2 (6 bases). In germline, CDR1 is SGHTS, CDR2 YDEGEE. This CDR3 has 15 residues. V lost 3 bases and J lost 2, with 15 bases in between. CDR3 sequence: CASSYGGLVAYEQYF. CDR3 in DNA: TGTGCCAGCAGCTATGGAGGGCTAGTTGCCTACGAGCAGTACTTC.

The chain is built from TRBV3-1 (or the pseudogene TRBV3-2) and TRBJ1-3, with D unresolved. There are 15 residues in the CDR3. The germline V gene has CDR1 LGHDT and CDR2 YNNKEL (reference sequence). Trimming cost V 1 base and J 0 bases, with 7 bases left between them. CDR3 DNA: TGTGCCAGCAGCCAAGGCCAGGCCTCTGGAAACACCATATATTTT. This gives the protein CASSQGQASGNTIYF.